Listed here are 30 T cell receptor beta chains from one sample, sequenced in a study of blood T cell repertoires in COVID-19. Here immunoSEQ multiplex PCR was the method, and the copy in TCRdb shows in-frame clones only, minus some. The data hold approximately 270,000 clones, with approximately 86% observed a single time. The material sequenced was peripheral blood. Receptors were obtained from a man in his forties with active or convalescent COVID-19.

This clone appeared a single time. This chain uses TRBV5-1 with TRBJ1-6; D is unresolved. The V gene lost 1 base and the J gene lost 3 bases, with 5 bases spanning the gap. CDR3 length equals 14 residues. Germline V gives CDR1 SGHRS, CDR2 YFSETQ. In DNA, the CDR3 is TGCGCCAGCAGCTTGAACTTCTATAATTCACCCCTCCACTTT. It is translated as CASSLNFYNSPLHF.

The chain is built from TRBV9 and TRBJ1-3, with 7 bases matching TRBD1. The CDR3 is made up of 14 amino acids. CDR1 and CDR2 (germline): SGDLS, YYNGEE. V shed 4 bases, J shed 4 bases, and the junction held 5 bases outside the gene matches. As DNA, the CDR3 is TGTGCCAGCAGCCTATGGGGACAGGGAAACACCATATATTTT. Protein product: CASSLWGQGNTIYF.

This chain uses TRBV25-1 with TRBJ1-1; a possible D gene is TRBD1 (6 bases). The germline V gene encodes CDR1 MGHDK and CDR2 SYGVNS. V was shortened by 3 bases and J by 0 bases, with 11 bases between the two germline ends. The CDR3 runs 15 residues. CDR3 protein: CASSDQGSMNTEAFF. The CDR3 DNA follows: TGTGCCAGCAGTGATCAGGGGAGCATGAACACTGAAGCTTTCTTT.

There are a few counts of this clone. This rearrangement joins TRBV10-1 to TRBJ2-7; TRBD1 matches at 9 bases. CDR3 size: 15 residues. CDR1 and CDR2 (germline): WNHNN, SYGVQD (reference sequence). After removal of 2 bases from V and 0 bases from J, the junction contained 2 bases not matched to a gene. The CDR3, as DNA: TGCGCCAGCAGTGAGGGACAGGGGAGCTCCTACGAGCAGTACTTC. Translated, it gives CASSEGQGSSYEQYF.

This clone was recorded once. The chain is built from TRBV5-6 and TRBJ2-1; D is perhaps TRBD2 (6 bases). Germline V gene data show CDR1 as SGHDT and CDR2 as YYEEEE. V lost 4 bases to trimming and J lost 7 bases, with 15 bases between them. The CDR3 is 14 residues long. The DNA of the CDR3 is TGTGCCAGCAGCCCCCCCGGCGGGGCGAATGAGCAGTTCTTC. Residues: CASSPPGGANEQFF.

A remark on this clone: Different DNA sequences within this sample yield the same CDR3. The CDR3 DNA follows: TGTGCCAGTAGCTTGGCGGGCGGCACAGATACGCAGTATTTT. Protein sequence: CASSLAGGTDTQYF. This chain links TRBV19 with TRBJ2-3; D is possibly TRBD2 (5 bases). This CDR3 contains 14 residues. Germline V lookup: CDR1 LNHDA, CDR2 SQIVND (reference sequence). V shed 6 bases and J shed 1 base, with 11 bases lying between them.

V usage is TRBV11-3 and J usage is TRBJ2-7, with D possibly being TRBD1 (6 bases). V lost 3 bases to trimming and J lost 12 bases, with 15 bases between them. Germline V gene sequence: CDR1 SGHNT, CDR2 YENEEA. The CDR3 spans 12 residues. CDR3 in amino acids: CASSLNTGWRYF. Written as DNA, the CDR3 is TGTGCCAGCAGCTTGAATACAGGGTGGAGGTACTTC.

The chain combines TRBV28 with TRBJ1-5; possibly TRBD1 for D (5 bases). Between the trimmed V and J ends, which lost 3 bases and 4 bases, there was a span of 13 bases. CDR1 is MDHEN and CDR2 is SYDVKM in the germline V gene. The CDR3 runs to 15 residues. The CDR3: CASSFSDRANQPQHF. The CDR3 DNA reads TGTGCCAGCAGTTTCTCCGACAGAGCTAATCAGCCCCAGCATTTT.

The chain combines TRBV9 with TRBJ1-2; 10 nucleotides match TRBD1. CDR3 length: 14 residues. V trimming: 0 bases; J trimming: 8 bases; junction bases outside the gene matches: 4. Germline loops: CDR1 SGDLS, CDR2 YYNGEE. The CDR3 reads CASSVVETGGGYTF. DNA for the CDR3: TGTGCCAGCAGCGTAGTGGAGACAGGGGGCGGCTACACCTTC.

The chain carries TRBV19 and TRBJ2-7; D unclear. The germline CDR1 and CDR2 sequences are LNHDA and SQIVND (reference sequence). The germline V and J ends were trimmed by 5 bases and 7 bases, with 12 bases remaining between them. The CDR3 extends over 12 amino acids. The DNA of the CDR3 is TGTGCCAGTAGTGTAGGCACAAGTGAGCAGTACTTC. Its translation is CASSVGTSEQYF.

The chain carries TRBV5-1 and TRBJ2-2; a weak D match, TRBD1 (5 bases). The ends were cut back, 2 bases at V and 7 bases at J, with 15 bases in the middle. This CDR3 is built from 15 residues. CDR1 is SGHRS, CDR2 YFSETQ, per germline. The CDR3 coding sequence is TGCGCCAGCAGCTTAAGACAGTGGCGGATCGGGGAGCTGTTTTTT. Translating it yields CASSLRQWRIGELFF.

This chain links TRBV7-9 with TRBJ1-2; D is perhaps TRBD1 (6 bases). Trimming pared 5 bases from V and 6 bases from J, leaving 13 bases between. The germline CDR1 and CDR2 sequences are SEHNR and FQNEAQ (reference sequence). This CDR3 has 13 residues. CDR3 nucleotide sequence: TGTGCCAGCAGCGGGACATCAGTCGATGGCTACACCTTC. Residues: CASSGTSVDGYTF.

This clone was detected only once. This sequence joins TRBV19 and TRBJ2-7; TRBD1 agrees at 11 bases. Germline V gene lookup returns CDR1 LNHDA and CDR2 SQIVND (reference sequence). The CDR3 length is 14 residues. V shed 3 bases, J shed 7 bases, and the junction held 5 bases outside the gene matches. The CDR3 spells CASSMGQGGEEQYF. CDR3 DNA sequence: TGTGCCAGTAGTATGGGACAGGGGGGAGAGGAGCAGTACTTC.

The V call is TRBV7-7, the J call TRBJ2-5, with D tentatively TRBD2 (7 bases). The length of the CDR3 is 16 residues. V shed 2 bases and J shed 1 base, with 14 bases lying between them. Germline values: CDR1 SSHAT, CDR2 FNYEAQ (reference sequence). The CDR3 bases are TGTGCCAGCAGCTTAAATTGGGGGGGGCCCCAAGAGACCCAGTACTTC. Its translation is CASSLNWGGPQETQYF.

The chain uses TRBV6-5 and TRBJ2-1; 12 nucleotides match TRBD2. Trimming cost V 6 bases and J 8 bases; bases outside gene matches: 8. Germline V gene sequence: CDR1 MNHEY, CDR2 SVGAGI. This CDR3 has 15 residues. The CDR3 loop is CASRPGLAGIDEQFF. Here the CDR3 DNA reads TGTGCCAGCAGACCCGGACTAGCGGGGATCGATGAGCAGTTCTTC.

This clone was found a few times. This chain uses TRBV2 with TRBJ2-6; tentatively, D is TRBD2 (6 bases). V lost 3 bases and J lost 2, with 8 bases in between. CDR3 length equals 15 residues. CDR1 is SNHLY, CDR2 FYNNEI, per germline. CDR3 sequence: CASSEEGAGANVLTF. The CDR3 nucleotides are TGTGCCAGCAGTGAGGAGGGTGCTGGGGCCAACGTCCTGACTTTC.

This clone was found once. The chain employs TRBV7-8 and TRBJ1-2; D remains unclear. V lost 0 bases and J lost 2, with 16 bases in between. CDR1 is SGHVS and CDR2 is FQNEAQ in the germline V gene. The CDR3 is 17 amino acids. CDR3 region: CASSLALAWQKNYGYTF. CDR3 in DNA: TGTGCCAGCAGCTTAGCTCTTGCTTGGCAGAAAAACTATGGCTACACCTTC.

The chain combines TRBV28 with TRBJ2-3; TRBD1 agrees at 9 bases. This CDR3 is built from 15 residues. The V segment lost 6 bases and the J segment 8 bases; nucleotides outside the gene matches: 12. Per the germline V gene, CDR1 is MDHEN and CDR2 is SYDVKM. CDR3 nucleotides: TGTGCCAGCAGCCGACAGGGGGGGCCAGCAGGTACGCAGTATTTT. This encodes CASSRQGGPAGTQYF.

This clone has a single count. This sequence joins TRBV29-1 and TRBJ1-4, with D unclear. In germline, CDR1 is SQVTM, CDR2 ANQGSEA. Trimming took 7 bases from V and 0 from J, leaving 9 bases between them. The CDR3 length is 13 residues. The chain's CDR3 is CSGTRATNEKLFF. Written as DNA, the CDR3 is TGCAGCGGAACACGGGCAACTAATGAAAAACTGTTTTTT.

This clone is a singleton in its sample. V gene TRBV7-6 combines with J gene TRBJ1-3, with D uncertain. The germline V gene encodes CDR1 SGHVS and CDR2 FNYEAQ. V dropped 5 bases and J dropped 0 bases, with 11 bases sitting between them. The CDR3 contains 15 residues. The CDR3 sequence is CASSVSRDSGNTIYF. CDR3 in DNA: TGTGCCAGCAGCGTATCGAGGGACTCTGGAAACACCATATATTTT.

This clone came up a few times. The chain has TRBV11-2 and TRBJ2-1, with 15 bases fitting TRBD2. The germline V gene has CDR1 SGHAT and CDR2 FQNNGV. After removal of 5 bases from V and 8 bases from J, the junction contained 13 bases not matched to a gene. The CDR3 is made up of 18 amino acids. CDR3 loop: CASSTNGLAGGPSDEQFF. The CDR3 nucleotides are TGTGCCAGCAGCACGAACGGACTAGCGGGAGGGCCCTCTGATGAGCAGTTCTTC.

This clone has just a few counts. The chain links TRBV6-6 to TRBJ1-3; D unclear. This CDR3 contains 17 residues. The V gene's germline CDR1 is MNHNY and CDR2 SVGAGI (reference sequence). V was shortened by 5 bases and J by 0 bases, with 17 bases between the two germline ends. This CDR3 is CASSPRRYSFSGNTIYF. In nucleotides, the CDR3 is TGTGCCAGCAGTCCCAGACGATACAGCTTCTCTGGAAACACCATATATTTT.

This clone was detected a few times. The chain's CDR3 is CASSRTGRNTEAFF. CDR3 DNA: TGTGCCAGCAGTCGGACAGGGAGGAACACTGAAGCTTTCTTT. The rearrangement links TRBV2 to TRBJ1-1; 8 nucleotides line up with TRBD1. Looked up from germline, CDR1 is SNHLY and CDR2 is FYNNEI. V dropped 5 bases and J dropped 1; count of bases not matched to a gene: 3. The CDR3 extends over 14 amino acids. Filled out from reference TRBV2 and TRBJ1-1, the complete variable domain reads EPEVTQTPSHQVTQMGQEVILRCVPISNHLYFYWYRQILGQKVEFLVSFYNNEISEKSEIFDDQFSVERPDGSNFTLKIRSTKLEDSAMYFCASSRTGRNTEAFFGQGTRLTVV.

This clone appeared once. V gene TRBV3-1 (or the pseudogene TRBV3-2) combines with J gene TRBJ2-1, with 11 nucleotides matching TRBD2. Germline-derived CDR1 and CDR2 are LGHDT and YNNKEL (reference sequence). V dropped 0 bases and J dropped 4; count of bases not matched to a gene: 2. The CDR3 runs 16 residues. DNA for the CDR3: TGTGCCAGCAGCCAAGACCGACTAGCGGGGTACAATGAGCAGTTCTTC. This encodes CASSQDRLAGYNEQFF.

This rearrangement joins TRBV12-5 to TRBJ1-4; D is possibly TRBD1 (6 bases). V lost 7 bases and J 8 bases, leaving 14 bases between the germline ends. This CDR3 has 13 amino acids. The V gene's germline CDR1 is LGHNT and CDR2 FRNRAP. In DNA form, the CDR3 reads TGTGCTAGTGCCAGGGGCCTGGTGGAAAAACTGTTTTTT. This encodes CASARGLVEKLFF.

The chain uses TRBV28 and TRBJ2-2; 8 bases agree with TRBD2. CDR3 length equals 15 residues. J gave up 7 bases and V 4 bases, and 8 bases lay outside the gene matches. Per the germline V gene, CDR1 is MDHEN and CDR2 is SYDVKM. The CDR3 bases are TGTGCCAGCAGTTCGAAGGGACTAGGGGGCGGGGAGCTGTTTTTT. The encoded protein is CASSSKGLGGGELFF.

V is TRBV10-1 and J is TRBJ2-3, with 9 bases aligning to TRBD1. CDR1 and CDR2 from the germline V gene are WNHNN and SYGVQD (reference sequence). V lost 5 bases to trimming and J lost 4 bases; unmatched junction nucleotides: 7. The CDR3 runs 15 residues. The DNA for the CDR3 is TGCGCCAGCAGTTCCGGGACAGGGCCCGCAGATACGCAGTATTTT. Its translation: CASSSGTGPADTQYF.

The gene calls are TRBV7-6 and TRBJ2-5; TRBD2 matches at 7 bases. After removal of 3 bases from V and 5 bases from J, the junction contained 9 bases not matched to a gene. This CDR3 comprises 15 residues. Germline CDR1 reads SGHVS; CDR2 reads FNYEAQ. The CDR3: CASSLRGRAGETQYF. The DNA for the CDR3 is TGTGCCAGCAGCTTGAGAGGGAGGGCCGGGGAGACCCAGTACTTC.

The chain is built from TRBV10-3 and TRBJ2-3; 8 bases are shared with TRBD1. Germline assignment: CDR1 ENHRY and CDR2 SYGVKD. CDR3 length equals 15 residues. V shed 4 bases, J shed 8 bases, and the junction held 11 bases outside the gene matches. In DNA, the CDR3 is TGTGCCATCAGTGGGACAGGGCCACAATGGGGTACGCAGTATTTT. Translation: CAISGTGPQWGTQYF.

The rearrangement links TRBV5-4 to TRBJ2-2; 7 bases match TRBD2. Germline V gene data show CDR1 as SGHNT and CDR2 as YYREEE (reference sequence). There are 15 residues in the CDR3. V shed 4 bases, J shed 1 base, and the junction held 4 bases outside the gene matches. In DNA, the CDR3 is TGTGCCAGCAGCCGGGTAGCGGGGAACACCGGGGAGCTGTTTTTT. Its translation is CASSRVAGNTGELFF.